Below are 16 T cell receptor beta chains sequenced from a single sample in a study of human T cells and chemical hapten exposure. TCRdb redid the calling of the RACE reads with MiXCR, one entry per CDR3 protein. Among approximately 28,000 distinct CDR3 sequences, around a tenth were seen once, and the ten largest hold about 7%. Time point denoted: patch test 2, 6 weeks after DPC sensitization. Treatment defined: therapeutic diphenylcyclopropenone sensitization with weekly scalp DPC. The sample was whole blood, taken in connection with sensitization to the hapten diphenylcyclopropenone (DPC). Receptors originate from a man aged 25 to 45 with alopecia areata. Some clones in this sample may be carry-over from other donors' samples.

This clonotype showed up many times. This sequence joins TRBV2 and TRBJ1-4, with 7 bases aligning to TRBD1. The CDR3 is 13 residues long. V lost 7 bases and J lost 7; bases outside the gene matches: 6. Germline lookup yields CDR1 SNHLY and CDR2 FYNNEI. The CDR3: CASTGTVGEKLFF. CDR3 nucleotides: TGTGCCAGCACCGGGACAGTTGGTGAAAAACTGTTTTTT.

This chain uses TRBV11-2 with TRBJ1-1; 9 nucleotides align to TRBD1. V lost 1 base, J lost 11 bases, and 8 bases stayed unmatched. The CDR3 has 14 amino acids. Germline CDR1 and CDR2: SGHAT and FQNNGV. CDR3 coding DNA: TGTGCCAGCAGCTTAGGGACAGGGGACCGGATGGCTTTCTTT. It is translated as CASSLGTGDRMAFF.

J is TRBJ2-1 and V is TRBV29-1, with D hard to call. The germline V and J ends were trimmed by 3 bases and 7 bases, with 10 bases remaining between them. CDR1 is SQVTM, CDR2 ANQGSEA, per germline. This CDR3 has 12 amino acids. This CDR3 is CSVEEKPNEQFF. The DNA for the CDR3 is TGCAGCGTTGAGGAGAAACCGAATGAGCAGTTCTTC.

In its sample, this clonotype was seen a few times. The chain is built from TRBV30 and TRBJ2-3; TRBD2 is a possible D gene (6 bases). This CDR3 is 14 amino acids long. The germline V and J ends were trimmed by 4 bases and 0 bases, with 11 bases remaining between them. Germline-derived CDR1 and CDR2 are GTSNPN and SVGIG (reference sequence). The CDR3 region is CAWKWRGSTDTQYF. As DNA, the CDR3 is TGTGCCTGGAAGTGGAGGGGAAGCACAGATACGCAGTATTTT. Full variable domain (rest looked up from reference TRBV30 and TRBJ2-3): SQTIHQWPATLVQPVGSPLSLECTVEGTSNPNLYWYRQAAGRGLQLLFYSVGIGQISSEVPQNLSASRPQDRQFILSSKKLLLSDSGFYLCAWKWRGSTDTQYFGPGTRLTVL.

This clonotype showed up just a few times. The rearrangement uses TRBV28 and TRBJ2-7; D gene uncertain. V was shortened by 5 bases and J by 4 bases, with 6 bases between the two germline ends. This CDR3 is built from 11 residues. Germline CDR1 and CDR2: MDHEN and SYDVKM. The CDR3 sequence: CASSPDYEQYF. Here the CDR3 DNA reads TGTGCCAGCAGTCCTGATTACGAGCAGTACTTC.

At least ten counts were recorded for this clonotype. The chain joins TRBV20-1 to TRBJ2-7; TRBD2 matches 11 bases. V trimming: 4 bases; J trimming: 4 bases; junction bases outside the gene matches: 9. Looked up from germline, CDR1 is DFQATT and CDR2 is SNEGSKA (reference sequence). CDR3 length equals 15 residues. As DNA, the CDR3 is TGCAGTGCTATCCCTACTAGCGGGAGTCGGTACGAGCAGTACTTC. Its translation: CSAIPTSGSRYEQYF.

This clonotype is labeled as medium-sized. The chain joins TRBV4-3 to TRBJ1-2, with D possibly TRBD1 on 6 matching bases. The V end was cut by 4 bases, the J end by 0 bases, with 9 bases between. The germline V gene has CDR1 LGHNA and CDR2 YSLEER. The CDR3 runs 14 residues. CDR3 sequence: CASSPRGANYGYTF. The CDR3 DNA reads as TGCGCCAGCAGCCCCAGGGGAGCTAACTATGGCTACACCTTC.

This clonotype was seen at least ten times. The gene calls are TRBV6-5 and TRBJ2-7, with 9 positions matching TRBD1. This CDR3 comprises 14 residues. From germline, CDR1 is MNHEY and CDR2 SVGAGI. J was trimmed by 6 bases and V by 6 bases; bases with no gene match: 9. In DNA form, the CDR3 reads TGTGCCAGCAGCCCCTCCGGGACAGGGTTCGAGCAGTACTTC. This translates into CASSPSGTGFEQYF.

The chain has TRBV2 and TRBJ2-4; D gene uncertain. V gave up 6 bases and J gave up 1 base, with 4 bases separating them. CDR1 and CDR2 (germline): SNHLY, FYNNEI. The CDR3 covers 12 residues. CDR3 residues: CASRGAKNIQYF. CDR3 sequence (DNA): TGTGCCAGCAGGGGTGCCAAAAACATTCAGTACTTC. The whole variable domain, filled in from reference TRBV2 and TRBJ2-4, reads EPEVTQTPSHQVTQMGQEVILRCVPISNHLYFYWYRQILGQKVEFLVSFYNNEISEKSEIFDDQFSVERPDGSNFTLKIRSTKLEDSAMYFCASRGAKNIQYFGAGTRLSVL.

The rearrangement uses TRBV5-5 and TRBJ2-3, with D uncertain. V dropped 5 bases and J dropped 2 bases, with 9 bases sitting between them. The CDR3 is made up of 13 amino acids. CDR1 is SGHKS and CDR2 is YYEKEE in the germline V gene (reference sequence). The DNA for the CDR3 is TGTGCCAGCAGACAACACTCCACAGATACGCAGTATTTT. This sequence encodes CASRQHSTDTQYF.

This rearrangement joins TRBV12-3 or TRBV12-4 to TRBJ1-1; 7 bases are shared with TRBD1. CDR3 length: 14 residues. Losses at the gene ends were 6 bases for V and 5 bases for J; bases not matched to a gene: 9. The CDR3 DNA follows: TGTGCCAGCAGCCTAACAGGGGCCGCGACTGAAGCTTTCTTT. As protein: CASSLTGAATEAFF.

This clonotype was observed many times. The gene calls are TRBV29-1 and TRBJ1-2; TRBD1 matches at 11 bases. The CDR3 covers 12 residues. Germline lookup yields CDR1 SQVTM and CDR2 ANQGSEA. Trimming removed 6 bases from V and 9 bases from J; junction bases left unmatched: 6. CDR3 coding DNA: TGCAGCGTGGTAGGACAGGGGGCAAGCTACACCTTC. Protein sequence: CSVVGQGASYTF.

This clonotype was recorded at least ten times. This sequence joins TRBV7-6 and TRBJ2-5, with 8 nucleotides matching TRBD1. The trim removed 5 bases at V and 4 bases at J, leaving 6 bases unmatched. CDR1 is SGHVS, CDR2 FNYEAQ, per germline. The CDR3 runs 14 residues. The CDR3 here is CASSPGTGGETQYF. CDR3 bases: TGTGCCAGCAGCCCCGGGACAGGCGGAGAGACCCAGTACTTC.

This CDR3 is CASSRTGGDYQPQHF. In DNA, the CDR3 is TGTGCCAGCAGCCGAACAGGGGGGGATTATCAGCCCCAGCATTTT. The rearrangement links TRBV7-8 to TRBJ1-5; 8 positions match TRBD1. V trimming: 5 bases; J trimming: 5 bases; junction bases outside the gene matches: 8. The germline gives CDR1 SGHVS, CDR2 FQNEAQ. The CDR3 loop spans 15 amino acids.

This chain joins TRBV6-4 and TRBJ1-2, with 8 bases aligning to TRBD1. Trimming cost V 10 bases and J 4 bases; bases outside gene matches: 5. The CDR3 consists of 12 residues. Looked up from germline, CDR1 is MRHNA and CDR2 is SNTAGT. This CDR3 reads CATRTGTYGYTF. In DNA, the CDR3 is TGTGCCACGCGGACAGGGACCTATGGCTACACCTTC.

This clonotype was seen many times. The CDR3 DNA follows: TGTGCCAGCAGTTACGAGGGGAGCACTGAAGCTTTCTTT. Encoded protein: CASSYEGSTEAFF. The chain couples TRBV6-2 or TRBV6-3 to TRBJ1-1; D possibly corresponds to TRBD1 (5 bases). The CDR3 contains 13 residues. V lost 2 bases, J lost 4 bases, and 8 bases lay in between. Germline CDR1 and CDR2: MNHEY and SVGEGT.